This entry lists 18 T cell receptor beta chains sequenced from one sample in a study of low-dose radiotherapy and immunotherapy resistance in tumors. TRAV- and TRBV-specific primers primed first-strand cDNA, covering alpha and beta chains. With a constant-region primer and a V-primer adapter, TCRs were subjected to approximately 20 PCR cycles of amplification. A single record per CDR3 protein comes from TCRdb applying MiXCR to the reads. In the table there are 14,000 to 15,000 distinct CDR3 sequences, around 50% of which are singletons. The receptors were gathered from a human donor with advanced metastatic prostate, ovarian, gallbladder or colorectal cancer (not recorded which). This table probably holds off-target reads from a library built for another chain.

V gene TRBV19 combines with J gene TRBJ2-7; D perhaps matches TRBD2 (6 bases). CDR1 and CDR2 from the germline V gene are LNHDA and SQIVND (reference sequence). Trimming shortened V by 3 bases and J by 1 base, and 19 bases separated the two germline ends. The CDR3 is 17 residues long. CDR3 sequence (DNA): TGTGCCAGTAGTATCCCCTCGGGACCGGGGGTATCCTACGAGCAGTACTTC. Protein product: CASSIPSGPGVSYEQYF.

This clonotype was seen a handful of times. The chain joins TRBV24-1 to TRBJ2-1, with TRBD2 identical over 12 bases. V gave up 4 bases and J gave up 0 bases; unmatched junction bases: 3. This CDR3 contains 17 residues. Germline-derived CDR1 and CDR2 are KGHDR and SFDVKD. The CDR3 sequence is CATSELAGGSSYNEQFF. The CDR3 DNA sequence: TGTGCCACCAGTGAGCTAGCGGGAGGGAGCTCCTACAATGAGCAGTTCTTC.

The CDR3 reads CASSLGRGRSTDTQYF. The CDR3 nucleotides are TGTGCCAGCAGTTTAGGGCGCGGGAGGAGCACAGATACGCAGTATTTT. The chain carries TRBV12-3 or TRBV12-4 and TRBJ2-3; 8 nucleotides match TRBD2. The CDR3 is 16 residues long. V was clipped by 1 base and J by 0 bases; unmatched bases: 3.

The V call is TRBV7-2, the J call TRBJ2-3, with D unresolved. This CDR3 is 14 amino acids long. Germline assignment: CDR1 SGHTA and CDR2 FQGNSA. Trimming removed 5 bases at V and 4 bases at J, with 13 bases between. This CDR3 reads CASSPKTWADTQYF. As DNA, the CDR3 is TGTGCCAGCAGCCCAAAGACTTGGGCAGATACGCAGTATTTT.

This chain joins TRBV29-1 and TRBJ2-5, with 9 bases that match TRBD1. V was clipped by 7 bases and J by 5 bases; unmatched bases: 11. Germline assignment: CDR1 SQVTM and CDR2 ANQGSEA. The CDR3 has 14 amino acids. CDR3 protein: CSAGTGRGRETQYF. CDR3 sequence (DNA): TGCAGCGCCGGGACAGGGAGGGGGCGGGAGACCCAGTACTTC.

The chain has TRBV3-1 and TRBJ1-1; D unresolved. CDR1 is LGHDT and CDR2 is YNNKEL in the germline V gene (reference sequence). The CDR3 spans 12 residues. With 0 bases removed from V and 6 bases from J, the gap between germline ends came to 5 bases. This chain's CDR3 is CASSQDEAEAFF. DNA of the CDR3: TGTGCCAGCAGCCAAGATGAGGCTGAAGCTTTCTTT.

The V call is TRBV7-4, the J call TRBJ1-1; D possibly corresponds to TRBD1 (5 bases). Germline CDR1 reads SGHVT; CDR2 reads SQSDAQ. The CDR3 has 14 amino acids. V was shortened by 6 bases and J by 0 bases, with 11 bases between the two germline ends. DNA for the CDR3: TGTGCCAGCAGTGCCGGGACGGTGAACACTGAAGCTTTCTTT. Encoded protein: CASSAGTVNTEAFF.

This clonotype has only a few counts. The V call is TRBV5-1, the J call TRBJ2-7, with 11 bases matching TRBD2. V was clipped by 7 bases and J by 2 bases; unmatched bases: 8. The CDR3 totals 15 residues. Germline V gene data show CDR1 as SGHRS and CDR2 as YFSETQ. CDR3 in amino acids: CASGILAGGPYEQYF. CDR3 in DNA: TGCGCCAGCGGAATTTTAGCGGGGGGGCCCTACGAGCAGTACTTC.

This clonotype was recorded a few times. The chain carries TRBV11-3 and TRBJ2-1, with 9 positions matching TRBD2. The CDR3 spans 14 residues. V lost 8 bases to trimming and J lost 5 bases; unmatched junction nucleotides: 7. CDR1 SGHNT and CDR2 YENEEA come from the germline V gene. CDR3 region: CASSLAGLNNEQFF. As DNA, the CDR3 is TGTGCCAGCTCCCTAGCGGGGCTTAACAATGAGCAGTTCTTC.

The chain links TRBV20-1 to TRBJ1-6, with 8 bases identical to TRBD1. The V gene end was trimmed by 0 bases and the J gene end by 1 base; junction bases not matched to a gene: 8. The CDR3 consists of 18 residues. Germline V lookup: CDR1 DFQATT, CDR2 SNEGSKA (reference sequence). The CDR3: CSARDIKQGGSYNSPLHF. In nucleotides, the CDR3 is TGCAGTGCTAGAGACATAAAACAGGGGGGATCCTATAATTCACCCCTCCACTTT.

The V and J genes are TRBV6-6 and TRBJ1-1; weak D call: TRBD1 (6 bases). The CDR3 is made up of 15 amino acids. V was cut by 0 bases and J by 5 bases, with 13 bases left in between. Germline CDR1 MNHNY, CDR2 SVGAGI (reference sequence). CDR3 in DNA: TGTGCCAGCAGTTACTCTCCGCAGGGGAGGACTGAAGCTTTCTTT. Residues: CASSYSPQGRTEAFF.

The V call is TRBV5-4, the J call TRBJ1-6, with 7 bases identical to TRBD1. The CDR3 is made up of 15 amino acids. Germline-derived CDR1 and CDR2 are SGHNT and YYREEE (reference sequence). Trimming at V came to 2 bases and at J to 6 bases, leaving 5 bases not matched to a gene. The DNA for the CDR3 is TGTGCCAGCAGCTTAGCGGACAGGCGTAATTCACCCCTCCACTTT. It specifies CASSLADRRNSPLHF.

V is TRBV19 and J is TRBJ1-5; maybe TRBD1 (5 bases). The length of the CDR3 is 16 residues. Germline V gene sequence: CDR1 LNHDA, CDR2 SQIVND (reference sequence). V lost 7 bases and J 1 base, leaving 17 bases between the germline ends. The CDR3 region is CASTSVGGRSNQPQHF. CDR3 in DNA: TGTGCCAGTACCAGTGTTGGGGGTCGAAGCAATCAGCCCCAGCATTTT.

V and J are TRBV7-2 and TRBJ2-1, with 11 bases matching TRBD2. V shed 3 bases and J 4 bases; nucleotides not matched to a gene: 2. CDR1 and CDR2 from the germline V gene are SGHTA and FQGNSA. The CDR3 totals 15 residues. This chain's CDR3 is CASSLTSGAYNEQFF. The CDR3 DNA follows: TGTGCCAGCAGCTTGACTAGCGGGGCGTACAATGAGCAGTTCTTC.

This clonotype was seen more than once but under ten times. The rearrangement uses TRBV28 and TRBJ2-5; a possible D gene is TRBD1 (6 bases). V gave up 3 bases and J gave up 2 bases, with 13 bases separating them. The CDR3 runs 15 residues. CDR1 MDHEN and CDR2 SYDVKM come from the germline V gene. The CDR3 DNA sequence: TGTGCCAGCAGTTTTGGGACATCATGGCAAGAGACCCAGTACTTC. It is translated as CASSFGTSWQETQYF.

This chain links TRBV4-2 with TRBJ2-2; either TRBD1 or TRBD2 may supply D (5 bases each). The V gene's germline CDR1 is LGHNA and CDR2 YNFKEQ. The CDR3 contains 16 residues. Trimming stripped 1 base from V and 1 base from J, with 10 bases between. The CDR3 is CASSQGGTKNTGELFF. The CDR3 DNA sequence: TGTGCCAGCAGCCAAGGGGGGACCAAGAACACCGGGGAGCTGTTTTTT.

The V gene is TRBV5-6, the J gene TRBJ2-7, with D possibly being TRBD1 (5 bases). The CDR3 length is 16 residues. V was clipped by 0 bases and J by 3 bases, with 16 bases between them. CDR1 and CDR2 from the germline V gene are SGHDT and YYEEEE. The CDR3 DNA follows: TGTGCCAGCAGCTTGGCCGCAACAGGACCTAGCTACGAGCAGTACTTC. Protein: CASSLAATGPSYEQYF.

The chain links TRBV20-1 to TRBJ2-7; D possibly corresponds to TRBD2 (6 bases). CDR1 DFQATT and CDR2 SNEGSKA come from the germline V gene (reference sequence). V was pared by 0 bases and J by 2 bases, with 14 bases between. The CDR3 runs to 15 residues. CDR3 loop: CSARDLAGRTYEQYF. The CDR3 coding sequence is TGCAGTGCTAGAGATTTGGCAGGGAGGACCTACGAGCAGTACTTC.